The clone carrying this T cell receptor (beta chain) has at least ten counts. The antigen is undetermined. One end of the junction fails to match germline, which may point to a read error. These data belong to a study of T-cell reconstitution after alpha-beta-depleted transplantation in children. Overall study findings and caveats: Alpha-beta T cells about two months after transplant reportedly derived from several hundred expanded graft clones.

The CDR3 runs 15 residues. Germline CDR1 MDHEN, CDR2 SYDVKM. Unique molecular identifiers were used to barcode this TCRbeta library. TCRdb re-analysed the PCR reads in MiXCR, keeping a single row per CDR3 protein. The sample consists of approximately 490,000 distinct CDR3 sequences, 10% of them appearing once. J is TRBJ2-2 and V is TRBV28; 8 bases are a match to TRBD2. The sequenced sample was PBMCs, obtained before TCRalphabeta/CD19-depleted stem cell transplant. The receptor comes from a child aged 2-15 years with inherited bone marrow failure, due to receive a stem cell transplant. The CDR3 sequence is CASSLFSGNTGDLFF. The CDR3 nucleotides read TGTGCCAGCAGTTTATTTAGCGGGAACACCGGGGACCTGTTTTTT.